This record covers a single T cell receptor beta chain. Its target is not known. Time point meaning: blood 4 weeks post-SBRT, at nephrectomy. As to treatment: 15 Gy SBRT to primary tumor, nephrectomy 4 weeks later. The sample belongs to a study of radiation and T cells in renal cell carcinoma. Study-wide findings and caveats: From baseline, blood top tumor clonotypes peaked at 2 weeks post-radiation.

TCRdb keeps only in-frame clones here, not all; method: immunoSEQ multiplex PCR. The data contain approximately 86,000 clones, 85% of them seen just once; the ten biggest clones take up roughly a tenth. The CDR3 runs to 15 residues. Trimming shortened V by 2 bases and J by 6 bases, and 13 bases separated the two germline ends. Germline V lookup: CDR1 MDHEN, CDR2 SYDVKM. Specimen: blood, collected from a patient whose treatment included radiotherapy and nephrectomy. The clonotype comes from a man between 50 and 59 years old with renal cell carcinoma. The chain employs TRBV28 and TRBJ2-2, with D perhaps matching TRBD2 (7 bases). CDR3 DNA: TGTGCCAGCAGTTTAGGCGGGGGCGCCCCCGGGGAGCTGTTTTTT. It codes for CASSLGGGAPGELFF.